Shown below are 30 T cell receptor beta chains from a single sample sequenced in a study of T-cell memory formation after mild COVID-19. TCRdb ran MiXCR on the 5' RACE reads and lists one entry per CDR3 protein. The sample holds hundreds of thousands of distinct CDR3 sequences, about 20% seen once. Input material: PBMCs or a T cell subset sorted from them (not recorded which). The receptor set was obtained from an adult woman who had mild COVID-19 (a few samples of this study predate the infection). Cell type and time point are not known.

This clonotype was observed many times. V gene TRBV7-8 combines with J gene TRBJ2-7, with TRBD1 matching over 11 bases. V was pared by 5 bases and J by 0 bases, with 9 bases of the junction left unmatched. This CDR3 is 17 amino acids long. CDR1 is SGHVS and CDR2 is FQNEAQ in the germline V gene. CDR3 nucleotide sequence: TGTGCCAGCAGCCCTGGGACAGGGGGGCTCAGCTCCTACGAGCAGTACTTC. Amino acids: CASSPGTGGLSSYEQYF.

The V and J genes are TRBV7-3 and TRBJ2-5; D possibly corresponds to TRBD2 (5 bases). Germline V gene sequence: CDR1 SGHTA, CDR2 FQGTGA. Trimming removed 5 bases from V and 1 base from J, with 8 bases in between. CDR3 length equals 13 residues. The CDR3 region is CASSMDSQETQYF. CDR3 bases: TGTGCCAGCAGCATGGACTCCCAAGAGACCCAGTACTTC.

The CDR3 sequence: CASSLGTSETLGHNEQFF. The CDR3 DNA follows: TGTGCCAGCAGCTTGGGGACTAGCGAGACCTTGGGGCACAATGAGCAGTTCTTC. J is TRBJ2-1 and V is TRBV7-9; 10 nucleotides line up with TRBD2. The trim removed 3 bases at V and 5 bases at J, leaving 13 bases unmatched. Germline V gene lookup returns CDR1 SEHNR and CDR2 FQNEAQ (reference sequence). The CDR3 covers 18 residues.

The J gene is TRBJ1-5, the V gene TRBV6-2 or TRBV6-3; D perhaps matches TRBD1 (6 bases). Germline V gene sequence: CDR1 MNHEY, CDR2 SVGEGT. The CDR3 is 15 amino acids. Trimming shortened V by 8 bases and J by 5 bases, and 19 bases separated the two germline ends. The DNA of the CDR3 is TGTGCCAGCTTAAGTTTCGCAGGGGATGATCAGCCCCAGCATTTT. Its translation: CASLSFAGDDQPQHF.

The chain uses TRBV5-4 and TRBJ1-2, with TRBD1 matching over 11 bases. The germline V gene has CDR1 SGHNT and CDR2 YYREEE (reference sequence). With 6 bases clipped from V and 13 bases from J, the junction kept 8 bases outside the gene matches. The length of the CDR3 is 12 residues. CDR3 DNA: TGTGCCAGCACCCTGGACAGGGGGCCTTCCACCTTC. Amino acid sequence: CASTLDRGPSTF. The variable domain in full, completed from reference TRBV5-4 and TRBJ1-2, reads ETGVTQSPTHLIKTRGQQVTLRCSSQSGHNTVSWYQQALGQGPQFIFQYYREEENGRGNFPPRFSGLQFPNYSSELNVNALELDDSALYLCASTLDRGPSTFGSGTRLTVV.

V and J are TRBV15 and TRBJ2-1; no firm D call. V lost 7 bases and J 9 bases, leaving 25 bases between the germline ends. The CDR3 runs to 16 residues. CDR1 and CDR2 (germline): LNHNV, YYDKDF (reference sequence). The CDR3 here is CATNDGRMGSVGEQFF. For the CDR3, the DNA is TGTGCCACCAACGATGGCCGGATGGGGTCGGTGGGTGAGCAGTTCTTC.

The chain carries TRBV6-2 or TRBV6-3 and TRBJ2-1; 7 bases match TRBD2. The germline gives CDR1 MNHEY, CDR2 SVGEGT. The V segment lost 5 bases and the J segment 3 bases; nucleotides outside the gene matches: 4. CDR3 length equals 14 residues. CDR3 loop: CASSVPSGYNEQFF. The CDR3 nucleotides are TGTGCCAGCAGTGTGCCTAGCGGCTACAATGAGCAGTTCTTC.

This clonotype was observed a few times. The chain recombines TRBV7-2 with TRBJ2-1; TRBD2 is a possible D gene (5 bases). The CDR3 totals 18 residues. V lost 1 base to trimming and J lost 12 bases, with 28 bases between them. In germline, CDR1 is SGHTA, CDR2 FQGNSA. CDR3: CASSLGAPTLRRNKGQFF. The CDR3 DNA sequence: TGTGCCAGCAGCTTAGGAGCGCCAACGTTACGGAGGAACAAGGGGCAGTTCTTC.

In this sample, this clonotype turned up a few times. This chain connects TRBV25-1 to TRBJ2-7; D perhaps matches TRBD2 (6 bases). Germline values: CDR1 MGHDK, CDR2 SYGVNS. Trimming removed 7 bases at V and 7 bases at J, with 20 bases between. This CDR3 has 14 residues. This chain's CDR3 is CASTPSRGLREQYF. DNA of the CDR3: TGTGCCAGCACCCCCTCTCGGGGACTGAGGGAGCAGTACTTC.

The chain couples TRBV5-5 to TRBJ2-4; D possibly corresponds to TRBD1 (5 bases). The CDR3 totals 18 residues. The V and J ends lost 0 bases and 0 bases respectively, with 16 bases between them. Germline CDR1 and CDR2: SGHKS and YYEKEE (reference sequence). CDR3 coding DNA: TGTGCCAGCAGCTTGGAAACTTCAGGGTCTGTAGCCAAAAACATTCAGTACTTC. Translated, it gives CASSLETSGSVAKNIQYF.

This clonotype turned up a few times. The chain combines TRBV24-1 with TRBJ2-1, with D unclear. This CDR3 spans 13 amino acids. CDR1 and CDR2 from the germline V gene are KGHDR and SFDVKD. Trimming removed 0 bases from V and 9 bases from J, with 8 bases in between. The chain's CDR3 is CATSDLRVGEQFF. In DNA form, the CDR3 reads TGTGCCACCAGTGATTTGCGGGTGGGTGAGCAGTTCTTC.

The chain employs TRBV27 and TRBJ1-6, with 9 bases aligning to TRBD1. CDR1 MNHEY and CDR2 SMNVEV come from the germline V gene (reference sequence). The V and J ends lost 5 bases and 8 bases, in that order; junction bases with no gene match: 7. The CDR3 has 15 amino acids. The chain's CDR3 is CASSPGQGRDSPLHF. CDR3 sequence (DNA): TGTGCCAGCAGTCCCGGACAGGGGAGGGATTCACCCCTCCACTTT.

This clonotype was counted only a few times. The gene calls are TRBV12-3 or TRBV12-4 and TRBJ2-7, with 7 bases that match TRBD2. This CDR3 has 16 amino acids. J was trimmed by 2 bases and V by 3 bases; bases with no gene match: 10. The DNA of the CDR3 is TGTGCCAGCAGTTTTTTGGGGTCGGCGGGAGCCTACGAGCAGTACTTC. It yields the protein CASSFLGSAGAYEQYF.

This chain joins TRBV6-2 or TRBV6-3 and TRBJ1-2; D gene unclear. V was pared by 4 bases and J by 2 bases, with 8 bases between. The CDR3 loop spans 13 amino acids. The germline V gene has CDR1 MNHEY and CDR2 SVGEGT. DNA for the CDR3: TGTGCCAGCAGTTTGAGTTGGAACTATGGCTACACCTTC. Encoded protein: CASSLSWNYGYTF.

The V gene is TRBV7-2, the J gene TRBJ2-1; D unresolved. The CDR3 loop spans 17 amino acids. In germline, CDR1 is SGHTA, CDR2 FQGNSA. Trimming took 1 base from V and 0 from J, leaving 13 bases between them. The CDR3 DNA follows: TGTGCCAGCAGCTTAGATCCGGGCCCAAGCTCCTACAATGAGCAGTTCTTC. Amino acid sequence: CASSLDPGPSSYNEQFF.

The chain joins TRBV9 to TRBJ2-7, with a tentative D call TRBD1 (6 bases). The CDR3 consists of 13 residues. The ends were cut back, 3 bases at V and 5 bases at J, with 12 bases in the middle. The germline gives CDR1 SGDLS, CDR2 YYNGEE. The CDR3 region is CASSGHTGNEQYF. CDR3 in DNA: TGTGCCAGCAGCGGCCATACAGGGAACGAGCAGTACTTC.

This sequence joins TRBV24-1 and TRBJ1-3; the D gene is possibly TRBD1 (6 bases). The germline V gene encodes CDR1 KGHDR and CDR2 SFDVKD. V was pared by 7 bases and J by 2 bases, with 11 bases between. This CDR3 has 14 amino acids. CDR3 amino acids: CATRKQGPGNTIYF. The CDR3 nucleotides read TGTGCCACCAGAAAACAGGGCCCTGGAAACACCATATATTTT.

This chain joins TRBV6-2 or TRBV6-3 and TRBJ1-1; D is ambiguous. In germline, CDR1 is MNHEY, CDR2 SVGEGT. This CDR3 is built from 13 residues. V was clipped by 5 bases and J by 8 bases, with 15 bases between them. CDR3 residues: CASSHLRLREAFF. The DNA for the CDR3 is TGTGCCAGCAGTCACCTCCGGCTGAGGGAAGCTTTCTTT.

This clonotype was seen many times. The chain couples TRBV7-8 to TRBJ2-3; D is ambiguous. The V gene's germline CDR1 is SGHVS and CDR2 FQNEAQ. Trimming cost V 1 base and J 6 bases, with 8 bases left between them. CDR3 length equals 13 residues. In nucleotides, the CDR3 is TGTGCCAGCAGCTTAGGACGACGGGATACGCAGTATTTT. Encoded protein: CASSLGRRDTQYF. Filled out from reference TRBV7-8 and TRBJ2-3, the complete variable domain reads GAGVSQSPRYKVAKRGQDVALRCDPISGHVSLFWYQQALGQGPEFLTYFQNEAQLDKSGLPSDRFFAERPEGSVSTLKIQRTQQEDSAVYLCASSLGRRDTQYFGPGTRLTVL.

The J gene is TRBJ2-1, the V gene TRBV3-1; 10 bases are shared with TRBD2. The CDR3 has 17 amino acids. With V trimmed by 0 bases and J by 9 bases, 11 bases remained unmatched. Germline loops: CDR1 LGHDT, CDR2 YNNKEL (reference sequence). Here the CDR3 DNA reads TGTGCCAGCAGCCAAGATTCCGCGGCTAGCGGGAGTCTTGAGCAGTTCTTC. The encoded protein is CASSQDSAASGSLEQFF.

This clonotype was observed a few times. This chain joins TRBV12-3 or TRBV12-4 and TRBJ2-1; no reliable D call. V was pared by 6 bases and J by 0 bases, with 21 bases between. The length of the CDR3 is 18 residues. The CDR3 DNA is TGTGCCAGCAGCCCCTTGTCAGGCCCGACGAGCTCCTACAATGAGCAGTTCTTC. Encoded protein: CASSPLSGPTSSYNEQFF.

The V gene is TRBV5-1, the J gene TRBJ2-5; 7 bases align to TRBD1. The germline CDR1 and CDR2 sequences are SGHRS and YFSETQ. This CDR3 is built from 15 residues. The J segment lost 6 bases and the V segment lost 4 bases, leaving 12 bases of the junction unmatched. CDR3 protein: CASSPGTVPKQTQYF. The CDR3 DNA reads TGCGCCAGCAGCCCTGGGACAGTCCCCAAGCAGACCCAGTACTTC.

The chain joins TRBV5-1 to TRBJ2-7, with D unclear. The CDR3 loop spans 13 amino acids. Trimming cost V 1 base and J 3 bases, with 8 bases left between them. From germline, CDR1 is SGHRS and CDR2 YFSETQ. The CDR3 nucleotides read TGCGCCAGCAGCTTGTCTGGGAACTACGAGCAGTACTTC. This translates into CASSLSGNYEQYF.

The chain uses TRBV15 and TRBJ1-2; TRBD1 might be the D (6 bases). The V and J ends lost 0 bases and 2 bases respectively, with 10 bases between them. Per germline, CDR1 LNHNV and CDR2 YYDKDF (reference sequence). The CDR3 spans 15 residues. CDR3 bases: TGTGCCACCAGCAGAGAATCTGACAGGAACTATGGCTACACCTTC. Protein: CATSRESDRNYGYTF. Variable domain in full (rest from reference TRBV15 and TRBJ1-2): DAMVIQNPRYQVTQFGKPVTLSCSQTLNHNVMYWYQQKSSQAPKLLFHYYDKDFNNEADTPDNFQSRRPNTSFCFLDIRSPGLGDTAMYLCATSRESDRNYGYTFGSGTRLTVV.

The rearrangement uses TRBV9 and TRBJ1-1; 10 bases agree with TRBD1. This CDR3 has 14 residues. After removal of 0 bases from V and 12 bases from J, the junction contained 8 bases not matched to a gene. The germline gives CDR1 SGDLS, CDR2 YYNGEE. As DNA, the CDR3 is TGTGCCAGCAGCGTAGGCGGACAGGGGGTATGGACTTTCTTT. Residues: CASSVGGQGVWTFF.

Only a few counts were recorded for this clonotype. The V and J genes are TRBV7-2 and TRBJ2-2, with no clear D. Germline CDR1 reads SGHTA; CDR2 reads FQGNSA. Trimming stripped 5 bases from V and 5 bases from J, with 12 bases between. The CDR3 has 14 residues. CDR3 sequence: CASSPQFQTGELFF. In nucleotides, the CDR3 is TGTGCCAGCAGCCCCCAGTTTCAAACCGGGGAGCTGTTTTTT.

The V call is TRBV29-1, the J call TRBJ1-1; TRBD1 might be the D (6 bases). Trimming pared 6 bases from V and 8 bases from J, leaving 22 bases between. There are 14 residues in the CDR3. The germline V gene encodes CDR1 SQVTM and CDR2 ANQGSEA. For the CDR3, the DNA is TGCAGCGTCGCCCCAGGGGCCGAGGGTACCGAAGCTTTCTTT. Translation gives CSVAPGAEGTEAFF.

The rearrangement uses TRBV9 and TRBJ2-7, with TRBD1 matching over 9 bases. The CDR3 is made up of 14 amino acids. CDR1 and CDR2 (germline): SGDLS, YYNGEE. Losses at the gene ends were 5 bases for V and 4 bases for J; bases not matched to a gene: 7. The CDR3 DNA reads as TGTGCCAGCAGTGAGGACAGGGGCCATTACGAGCAGTACTTC. It translates to CASSEDRGHYEQYF.

This clonotype has a handful of counts. The rearrangement uses TRBV11-2 and TRBJ2-6, with D possibly matching TRBD1 (6 bases). The germline V and J ends were trimmed by 0 bases and 2 bases, with 11 bases remaining between them. CDR3 length: 17 amino acids. The germline V gene has CDR1 SGHAT and CDR2 FQNNGV. DNA of the CDR3: TGTGCCAGCAGCTTAGATTTTGGGACAACTGGGGCCAACGTCCTGACTTTC. Amino acid sequence: CASSLDFGTTGANVLTF.

The V gene is TRBV27, the J gene TRBJ2-7; 12 positions match TRBD2. This CDR3 spans 15 amino acids. Germline V CDR1 and CDR2: MNHEY, SMNVEV (reference sequence). After removal of 6 bases from V and 2 bases from J, the junction contained 5 bases not matched to a gene. The CDR3 is CASSETSGSAYEQYF. CDR3 bases: TGTGCCAGCAGCGAGACTAGCGGGAGTGCCTACGAGCAGTACTTC.